The T cell receptor beta chain described here comes from a study of response to subunit inactivated influenza vaccine. About this clonotype: Its specificity is not known.

Via MiXCR, TCRdb re-called the RT-PCR reads, giving one row per CDR3 protein. The sample includes 550,000 to 650,000 distinct CDR3 sequences, over 9.5% of them seen just once. The CDR3 is made up of 14 amino acids. Germline V CDR1 and CDR2: SGHTA, FQGNSA. J gave up 5 bases and V 6 bases, and 8 bases lay outside the gene matches. Study results and limitations: The authors suggested that few new T cells are recruited per seasonal influenza vaccination.

The clonotype was recovered from a man aged 50 to 59 who received an inactivated influenza vaccine. The V call is TRBV7-2, the J call TRBJ2-3, with TRBD2 matching 7 bases. Sequencing was performed on PBMCs from blood, taken on the day of vaccination. The CDR3 sequence is CASRDYPGGDTQYF. The CDR3 DNA sequence: TGTGCCAGCAGAGACTACCCGGGGGGAGATACGCAGTATTTT. Based on the CDR3 plus reference TRBV7-2 and TRBJ2-3, the full variable domain is GAGVSQSPSNKVTEKGKDVELRCDPISGHTALYWYRQSLGQGLEFLIYFQGNSAPDKSGLPSDRFSAERTGGSVSTLTIQRTQQEDSAVYLCASRDYPGGDTQYFGPGTRLTVL.